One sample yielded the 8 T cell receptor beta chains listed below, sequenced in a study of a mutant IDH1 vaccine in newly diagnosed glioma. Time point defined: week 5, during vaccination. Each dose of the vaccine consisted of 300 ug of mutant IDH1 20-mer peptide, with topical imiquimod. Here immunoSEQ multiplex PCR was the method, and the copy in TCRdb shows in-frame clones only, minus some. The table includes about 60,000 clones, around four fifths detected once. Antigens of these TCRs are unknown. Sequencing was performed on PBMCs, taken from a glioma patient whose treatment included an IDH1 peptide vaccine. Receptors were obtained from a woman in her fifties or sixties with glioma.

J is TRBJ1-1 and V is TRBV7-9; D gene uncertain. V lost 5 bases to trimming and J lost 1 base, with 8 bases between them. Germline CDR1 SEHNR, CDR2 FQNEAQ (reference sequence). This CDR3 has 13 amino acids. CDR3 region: CASSPSGNTEAFF. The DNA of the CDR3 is TGTGCCAGCAGCCCTTCCGGGAACACTGAAGCTTTCTTT.

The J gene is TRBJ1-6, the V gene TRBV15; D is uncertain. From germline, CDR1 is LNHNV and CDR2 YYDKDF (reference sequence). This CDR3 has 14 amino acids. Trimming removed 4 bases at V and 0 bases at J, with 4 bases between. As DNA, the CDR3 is TGTGCCACCAGCACCTACTCCTATAATTCACCCCTCCACTTT. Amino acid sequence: CATSTYSYNSPLHF.

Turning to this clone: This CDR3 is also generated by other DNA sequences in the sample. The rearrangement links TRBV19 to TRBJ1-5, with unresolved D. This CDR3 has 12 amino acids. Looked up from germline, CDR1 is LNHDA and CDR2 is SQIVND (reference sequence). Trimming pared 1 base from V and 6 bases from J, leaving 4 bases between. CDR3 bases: TGTGCCAGTAGTATAGGAGGTCAGCCCCAGCATTTT. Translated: CASSIGGQPQHF.

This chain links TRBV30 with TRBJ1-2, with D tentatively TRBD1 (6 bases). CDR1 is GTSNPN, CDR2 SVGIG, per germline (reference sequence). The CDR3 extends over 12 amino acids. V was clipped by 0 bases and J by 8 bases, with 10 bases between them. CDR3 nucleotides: TGTGCCTGGAGTGTCCGGGGGCTAGGCTACACCTTC. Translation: CAWSVRGLGYTF.

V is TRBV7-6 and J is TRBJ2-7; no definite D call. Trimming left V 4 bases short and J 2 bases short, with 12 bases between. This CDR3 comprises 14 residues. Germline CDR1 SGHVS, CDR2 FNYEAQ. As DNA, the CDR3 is TGTGCCAGCAGCTCGGACGGACCAACCTACGAGCAGTACTTC. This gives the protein CASSSDGPTYEQYF.

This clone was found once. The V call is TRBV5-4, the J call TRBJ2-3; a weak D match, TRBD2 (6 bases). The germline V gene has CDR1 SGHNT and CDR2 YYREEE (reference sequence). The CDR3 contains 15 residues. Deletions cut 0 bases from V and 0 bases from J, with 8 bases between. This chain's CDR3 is CASSLDGGSTDTQYF. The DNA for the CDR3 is TGTGCCAGCAGCTTGGATGGGGGGAGCACAGATACGCAGTATTTT.

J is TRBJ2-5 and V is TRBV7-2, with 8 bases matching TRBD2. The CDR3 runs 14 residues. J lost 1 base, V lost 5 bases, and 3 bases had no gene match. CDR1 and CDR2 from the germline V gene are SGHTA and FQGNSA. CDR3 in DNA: TGTGCCAGCAGCCGGGGGGGATTCCAAGAGACCCAGTACTTC. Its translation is CASSRGGFQETQYF. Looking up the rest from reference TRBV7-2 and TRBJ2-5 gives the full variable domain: GAGVSQSPSNKVTEKGKDVELRCDPISGHTALYWYRQSLGQGLEFLIYFQGNSAPDKSGLPSDRFSAERTGGSVSTLTIQRTQQEDSAVYLCASSRGGFQETQYFGPGTRLLVL.

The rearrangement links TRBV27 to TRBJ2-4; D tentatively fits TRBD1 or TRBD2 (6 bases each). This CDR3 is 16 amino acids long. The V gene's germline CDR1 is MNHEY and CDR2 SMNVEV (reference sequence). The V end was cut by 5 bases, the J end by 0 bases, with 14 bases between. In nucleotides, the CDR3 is TGTGCCAGCAGTCCTCTCCGGGGGCTAGCCAAAAACATTCAGTACTTC. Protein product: CASSPLRGLAKNIQYF.